These T cell receptor beta chains were read from a single sample in a study of cytomegalovirus exposure and HLA in healthy donors. Clones were read by immunoSEQ multiplex PCR, and TCRdb kept only the in-frame ones, dropping some. The sample lists some 110,000 clones; around a tenth were seen once. Sequencing was carried out using PBMCs. The receptors were gathered from a man in his forties or fifties in good health and CMV-seropositive. The CDR3 runs from the conserved cysteine through the conserved F or W. Each record gives: CDR3 length, J gene, D gene, V gene, clone size, CDR3 DNA, CDR3 protein. A D gene is named only where the DNA matches it firmly. Expanded clones are given a class, and other clones once, few, many or no size at all.

>14|TRBJ2-7|NA|TRBV5-1|few
TGCGCCAGCAGCTTGGACAGGGATCAATTCGAGCAGTACTTC
CASSLDRDQFEQYF
>15|TRBJ2-3|TRBD2|TRBV6-5|NA
TGTGCCAGTAGAAATTTAGCGGGAGAGACAGATACGCAGTATTTT
CASRNLAGETDTQYF
>12|TRBJ2-1|NA|TRBV18|few
TGTGCCAGCGGAGAGTTGGGGGGTGAGCAGTTCTTC
CASGELGGEQFF
>14|TRBJ1-3|TRBD1|TRBV11-2|few
TGTGCCAGCAGTTTTACAGGGGCTGGAAACACCATATATTTT
CASSFTGAGNTIYF
>14|TRBJ2-2|NA|TRBV9|NA
TGTGCCAGCAGGAGAGGGGGTAACACCGGGGAGCTGTTTTTT
CASRRGGNTGELFF
>14|TRBJ1-2|NA|TRBV4-3|few
TGCGCCAGCAGCCAACAATGGGGGGGGGCTGGCTACACCTTC
CASSQQWGGAGYTF
>14|TRBJ2-5|TRBD2|TRBV29-1|NA
TGCAGCGTTGGACTAGCGGGATTGGGGGAGACCCAGTACTTC
CSVGLAGLGETQYF
>12|TRBJ2-3|NA|TRBV30|few
TGTGCCTGGAGACTAGGTGTAGATACGCAGTATTTT
CAWRLGVDTQYF
>14|TRBJ1-2|TRBD1|TRBV11-2|few
TGTGCCAGCAGCTACGGGACAGGGGACTATGGCTACACCTTC
CASSYGTGDYGYTF
>17|TRBJ2-6|TRBD1|TRBV7-2|few
TGTGCCAGCAGCACGGGACAGGGAAGAACTGGGGCCAACGTCCTGACTTTC
CASSTGQGRTGANVLTF
>17|TRBJ2-1|TRBD2|TRBV4-2|NA
TGTGCCAGCAGCCAAACAACCGGCGGGAGAGGTTACAATGAGCAGTTCTTC
CASSQTTGGRGYNEQFF
>13|TRBJ1-2|TRBD1|TRBV5-1|NA
TGCGCCAGCAGCTGGACAGGGAGCGTTGGCTACACCTTC
CASSWTGSVGYTF
>18|TRBJ2-7|TRBD2|TRBV19|NA
TGTGCCAGTAGTCCCCCGCGTGGCCTAGCGGGAGTTTCCTACGAGCAGTACTTC
CASSPPRGLAGVSYEQYF
>15|TRBJ2-5|TRBD2|TRBV7-2|few
TGTGCCAGCAGCTTAGAAGGGACTAGCATGGGGACCCAGTACTTC
CASSLEGTSMGTQYF
>15|TRBJ2-3|TRBD1|TRBV29-1|NA
TGCAGCGTTGAGGGGGACAGCACGGGAACAGATACGCAGTATTTT
CSVEGDSTGTDTQYF
>14|TRBJ2-7|NA|TRBV9|NA
TGTGCCAGCAGCGGAGACGACAGAAACCACGAGCAGTACTTC
CASSGDDRNHEQYF
>15|TRBJ2-1|NA|TRBV6-5|few
TGTGCCAGCAGTCCAAATTCCCGGGACTACAATGAGCAGTTCTTC
CASSPNSRDYNEQFF
>17|TRBJ1-4|TRBD1|TRBV5-1|NA
TGCGCCAGCAGTCCATTAGGTACAGGGGGCACTAATGAAAAACTGTTTTTT
CASSPLGTGGTNEKLFF
>13|TRBJ2-7|TRBD1|TRBV6-4|NA
TGTGCCCGGGAGCCTACAGGGGGCTACGAGCAGTACTTC
CAREPTGGYEQYF
>16|TRBJ2-5|TRBD2|TRBV6-6|few
TGTGCCAGCAGTAAAATTAGCGGGAGGGCCTTAGAGACCCAGTACTTC
CASSKISGRALETQYF
>15|TRBJ2-7|NA|TRBV4-1|few
TGCGCCAGCAGCCAAGAACTAGCAGAGTCCTACGAGCAGTACTTC
CASSQELAESYEQYF
>12|TRBJ2-7|NA|TRBV29-1|few
TGCAGCGTAAAAACACATTCCTACGAGCAGTACTTC
CSVKTHSYEQYF
>18|TRBJ2-7|TRBD2|TRBV13|NA
TGTGCCAGCAGCTTAGTGGGACTAGCGGGAGGTAGCTCCTACGAGCAGTACTTC
CASSLVGLAGGSSYEQYF
>14|TRBJ2-5|NA|TRBV6-4|few
TGTGCCAGCAGTGACTCGATCGACGGGGGGACCCAGTACTTC
CASSDSIDGGTQYF
>16|TRBJ2-7|TRBD2|TRBV5-6|NA
TGTGCCAGCAGCTTACGGACTAGCGGGACTCAGTACGAGCAGTACTTC
CASSLRTSGTQYEQYF
>18|TRBJ2-1|TRBD2|TRBV4-1|few
TGCGCCAGCAGCCGAGGACTAGCGGGAGGAGGCTCCTACAATGAGCAGTTCTTC
CASSRGLAGGGSYNEQFF
>15|TRBJ2-3|TRBD2|TRBV13|few
TGTGCCAGCAGCTTAACTAGCGGGACCACAGATACGCAGTATTTT
CASSLTSGTTDTQYF
>17|TRBJ1-1|NA|TRBV7-9|few
TGTGCCAGCAGCTTAGAATTGGCGACAGGAAAGAACACTGAAGCTTTCTTT
CASSLELATGKNTEAFF
>18|TRBJ2-2|TRBD2|TRBV6-8|NA
TGTGCCAGCAGTTGCCTCATCCAGCGGGAGAGTAGCACCGGGGAGCTGTTTTTT
CASSCLIQRESSTGELFF
>13|TRBJ1-5|NA|TRBV4-1|NA
TGCGCCAGCAGCGAACAGCAGATGCAGCCCCAGCATTTT
CASSEQQMQPQHF
>18|TRBJ2-3|NA|TRBV7-3|few
TGTGCCAGCAGCTTAAGCCCATCTCGGGGGACAGCAGGGGATACGCAGTATTTT
CASSLSPSRGTAGDTQYF
>15|TRBJ2-3|TRBD2|TRBV4-1|NA
TGCGCCAGCAGCCCAAGCGGGGTTAGCACAGATACGCAGTATTTT
CASSPSGVSTDTQYF
>14|TRBJ1-1|NA|TRBV13|few
TGTGCCAGCAGCTATTTCAAGAGCAACACTGAAGCTTTCTTT
CASSYFKSNTEAFF
>14|TRBJ2-7|NA|TRBV6-6|few
TGTGCCAGCAGAACCCCCGGGATAGGCTACGAGCAGTACTTC
CASRTPGIGYEQYF
>17|TRBJ1-5|NA|TRBV12-5|few
TGTGCTAGTGGTTTGGCCCGGACAGAATATAGCAATCAGCCCCAGCATTTT
CASGLARTEYSNQPQHF
>15|TRBJ2-7|TRBD1|TRBV5-1|few
TGCGCCAGCAGCCTCGGGGACAGAAGATCCTACGAGCAGTACTTC
CASSLGDRRSYEQYF
>16|TRBJ2-6|NA|TRBV15|NA
TGTGCCACCAGCAGAGAGGCTAGCTCTGGGGCCAACGTCCTGACTTTC
CATSREASSGANVLTF
>15|TRBJ2-7|TRBD1|TRBV29-1|few
TGCAGCGCCCTCTCTAACAGGGGGCCCCCCTACGAGCAGTACTTC
CSALSNRGPPYEQYF
>12|TRBJ2-5|NA|TRBV18|few
TGTGCCAGCTCACCAATTGAGGAGACCCAGTACTTC
CASSPIEETQYF
>15|TRBJ1-1|TRBD1|TRBV9|few
TGTGCCAGCAGCCCCCGGACAGGCGGGGACGCTGAAGCTTTCTTT
CASSPRTGGDAEAFF
>14|TRBJ2-7|TRBD2|TRBV9|NA
TGTGCCAGCAGCCTCAGCGGGAGGGGAAACGAGCAGTACTTC
CASSLSGRGNEQYF
>15|TRBJ2-2|TRBD1|TRBV10-3|few
TGTGCCATCAGCCTAGGACAGGGCGCCACCGGGGAGCTGTTTTTT
CAISLGQGATGELFF
>14|TRBJ2-7|TRBD2|TRBV28|NA
TGTGCCAGCAGTCCCAGCGGGAGGGTTAACGAGCAGTACTTC
CASSPSGRVNEQYF
>14|TRBJ2-5|TRBD2|TRBV28|NA
TGTGCCAGCAGTTTAGTGGCGGGAGTTGAGACCCAGTACTTC
CASSLVAGVETQYF
>20|TRBJ1-3|TRBD1|TRBV4-1|NA
TGCGCCAGCAGCCAAGGGGGGTACCAGGGGGCGTACGGCTCTGGAAACACCATATATTTT
CASSQGGYQGAYGSGNTIYF
>15|TRBJ2-5|NA|TRBV7-2|NA
TGTGCCAGCAGCTTCGCTATGGGTGGCGGAGAGACCCAGTACTTC
CASSFAMGGGETQYF
>13|TRBJ2-3|NA|TRBV14|NA
TGTGCCAGCAGCCAATTTCGGCGGGATACGCAGTATTTT
CASSQFRRDTQYF
>15|TRBJ2-1|NA|TRBV18|NA
TGTGCCAGCTCACCACCCCAAAAGGGGCACAATGAGCAGTTCTTC
CASSPPQKGHNEQFF